Listed below are T cell receptor beta chains from one sample, sequenced in a study of glioma-infiltrating T cells after dendritic cell vaccination. Clones were sequenced by immunoSEQ multiplex PCR, and TCRdb holds only the in-frame ones, with some missing. The sample includes 70,000 to 100,000 clones, less than 90% of them seen just once. Sample: blood, taken after dendritic cell vaccination. The source is a human donor with glioblastoma. Each CDR3 is given with its conserved first and last residue.

v_call,j_call,cdr3_aa
TRBV7-9,TRBJ2-7,CASSLIAESYEQYF
TRBV6-1,TRBJ1-4,CASNSGGQGGEKLFF
TRBV5-4,TRBJ2-1,CASSGGTSGGYNEQFF
TRBV11-2,TRBJ1-1,CASSLELAVTNTEAFF
TRBV19,TRBJ2-3,CASSATSGEGTDTQYF
TRBV2,TRBJ1-1,CASSVYGPGMAEAFF
TRBV19,TRBJ2-7,CASSISSGASYEQYF
TRBV5-6,TRBJ1-2,CASSDRLANYGYTF
TRBV5-1,TRBJ1-5,CASSLGSRNNQPQHF
TRBV9,TRBJ2-7,CASSGGQGNYEQYF
TRBV6-4,TRBJ2-7,CASMGLIERGSYEQYF
TRBV4-2,TRBJ2-2,CASSRVSEATGELFF
TRBV5-1,TRBJ2-1,CASSLSSGDTEQFF
TRBV5-4,TRBJ2-3,CASSFLAGGPDTQYF
TRBV5-1,TRBJ2-3,CASSSGLAGGLDTQYF
TRBV5-4,TRBJ2-1,CASSSRNNEQFF
TRBV4-1,TRBJ2-1,CASRSTGANEQFF
TRBV28,TRBJ2-1,CASSLSSSRGQGPHEQFF
TRBV18,TRBJ1-1,CASSPFGSNTEAFF
TRBV30,TRBJ1-5,CAWSRSSVNRGLSQPQHF
TRBV15,TRBJ1-6,CATSRGVWEKSYNSPLHF
TRBV2,TRBJ2-1,CASLKTGNVGEQFF
TRBV19,TRBJ1-2,CASSNSVTGDLHTF
TRBV2,TRBJ1-4,CASSPDRGEKLFF
TRBV6-5,TRBJ2-7,CASSARGTYEQYF
TRBV19,TRBJ2-3,CASSIPRGQGDTQYF
TRBV6-5,TRBJ2-7,CASSKGQGKTYEQYF
TRBV10-1,TRBJ1-5,CATPGGNQPQHF
TRBV30,TRBJ2-3,CAWFSPSTDTQYF
TRBV10-3,TRBJ1-2,CAISDPGQGAALGYGYTF
TRBV4-2,TRBJ2-1,CASSQEGKERRNEQFF
TRBV5-4,TRBJ1-1,CASSPRTANTEAFF
TRBV11-2,TRBJ2-7,CASSSGRGNEQYF
TRBV6-4,TRBJ2-7,CASSATGGGEQYF
TRBV7-7,TRBJ2-3,CASSSDRATDTQYF
TRBV7-3,TRBJ2-7,CASSLRGPNYEQYF
TRBV9,TRBJ2-5,CASSVAGGVETQYF
TRBV6-5,TRBJ1-1,CASSSPQGANEAFF
TRBV27,TRBJ1-2,CASSVDRANYGYTF
TRBV19,TRBJ2-7,CASSPSGGDYEQYF
TRBV2,TRBJ2-5,CASSEIGRSQGQETQYF
TRBV6-4,TRBJ2-2,CASSDGLVDTGELFF
TRBV7-2,TRBJ2-1,CASSLSGRNEQFF
TRBV19,TRBJ1-1,CASSIGANTEAFF
TRBV7-3,TRBJ2-7,CASSPNREGEQYF
TRBV6-6,TRBJ2-7,CASSYSGDRGREQYF
TRBV6-5,TRBJ1-6,CASSYTRTQGASPLHF
TRBV19,TRBJ1-2,CATKGRDYGYTF
TRBV19,TRBJ2-1,CASSTRGSGDSYNEQFF
TRBV29-1,TRBJ1-1,CSVLETALNTEAFF